Below are 6 T cell receptor beta chains sequenced from a single sample in a study of cytomegalovirus exposure and HLA in healthy donors. In the PCR, 60 Vbeta and 13 Jbeta primers were used. Only in-frame clones appear in the TCRdb table, and some are missing; sequencing was by immunoSEQ multiplex PCR. The data contain roughly 80,000 clones, around 60% of them singletons. The sample taken for sequencing was PBMCs. These receptors were obtained from a man aged 25-45 years in good health and CMV-seropositive.

The rearrangement joins TRBV30 to TRBJ2-2, with a possible D match to TRBD1 (6 bases). Germline lookup yields CDR1 GTSNPN and CDR2 SVGIG (reference sequence). V lost 3 bases and J 0 bases, leaving 14 bases between the germline ends. This CDR3 is 16 amino acids long. The CDR3 nucleotides read TGTGCCTGGAGCAACCCAGGGGAAACGAACACCGGGGAGCTGTTTTTT. Translation: CAWSNPGETNTGELFF. The full variable domain, rest sourced from reference TRBV30 and TRBJ2-2, is SQTIHQWPATLVQPVGSPLSLECTVEGTSNPNLYWYRQAAGRGLQLLFYSVGIGQISSEVPQNLSASRPQDRQFILSSKKLLLSDSGFYLCAWSNPGETNTGELFFGEGSRLTVL.

The table lists this clone with a few counts. The chain combines TRBV6-1 with TRBJ1-5; maybe TRBD1 (6 bases). CDR1 is MNHNS, CDR2 SASEGT, per germline. V gave up 2 bases and J gave up 0 bases, with 11 bases separating them. CDR3 length: 16 amino acids. In nucleotides, the CDR3 is TGTGCCAGCAGTGAACTGACAGGTTATAGCAATCAGCCCCAGCATTTT. Translated, it gives CASSELTGYSNQPQHF.

This clone came up once. The chain couples TRBV10-3 to TRBJ2-4, with TRBD2 as a possible D gene (5 bases). Per the germline V gene, CDR1 is ENHRY and CDR2 is SYGVKD. This CDR3 is 14 amino acids long. V gave up 10 bases and J gave up 0 bases, with 13 bases separating them. The CDR3 bases are TGTGCCACCGGAAGCGGAGAAGCCAAAAACATTCAGTACTTC. Translation gives CATGSGEAKNIQYF.

The genes are TRBV9 and TRBJ1-2; TRBD1 aligns across 11 bases. The CDR3 is 15 amino acids. CDR1 SGDLS and CDR2 YYNGEE come from the germline V gene. Trimming at V came to 1 base and at J to 7 bases, leaving 6 bases not matched to a gene. The CDR3 protein is CASSVSPGTGGGYTF. In DNA, the CDR3 is TGTGCCAGCAGCGTATCCCCCGGGACAGGGGGTGGCTACACCTTC.

The CDR3 coding sequence is TGTGCCAGCAGCTCCCGGACTAGCGGGGGGGCAGGTGAGCAGTTCTTC. It codes for CASSSRTSGGAGEQFF. The genes are TRBV7-2 and TRBJ2-1; 15 nucleotides align to TRBD2. The length of the CDR3 is 16 residues. Germline lookup yields CDR1 SGHTA and CDR2 FQGNSA. Unmatched junction bases numbered 7, after V lost 4 bases and J lost 9 bases.

This clone has just a few counts. This rearrangement joins TRBV27 to TRBJ2-3; D is unresolved. The V end was cut by 2 bases, the J end by 2 bases, with 8 bases between. The germline CDR1 and CDR2 sequences are MNHEY and SMNVEV (reference sequence). This CDR3 has 14 residues. For the CDR3, the DNA is TGTGCCAGCAGTTTAGATAGTTTCACAGATACGCAGTATTTT. Encoded protein: CASSLDSFTDTQYF.